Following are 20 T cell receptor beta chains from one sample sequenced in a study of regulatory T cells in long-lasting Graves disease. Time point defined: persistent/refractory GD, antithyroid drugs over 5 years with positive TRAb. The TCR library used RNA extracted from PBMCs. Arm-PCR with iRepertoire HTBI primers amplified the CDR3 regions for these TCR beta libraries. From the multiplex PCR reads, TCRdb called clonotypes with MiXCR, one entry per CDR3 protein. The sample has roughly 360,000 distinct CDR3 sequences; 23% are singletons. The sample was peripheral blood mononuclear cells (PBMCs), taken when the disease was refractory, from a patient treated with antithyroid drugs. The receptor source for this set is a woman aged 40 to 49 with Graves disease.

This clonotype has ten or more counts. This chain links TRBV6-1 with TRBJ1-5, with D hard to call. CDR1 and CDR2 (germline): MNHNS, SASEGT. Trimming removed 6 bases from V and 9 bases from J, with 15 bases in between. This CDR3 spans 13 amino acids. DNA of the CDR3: TGTGCCAGCAGAAGGATCCCTAATTGGCCCCAGCATTTT. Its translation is CASRRIPNWPQHF.

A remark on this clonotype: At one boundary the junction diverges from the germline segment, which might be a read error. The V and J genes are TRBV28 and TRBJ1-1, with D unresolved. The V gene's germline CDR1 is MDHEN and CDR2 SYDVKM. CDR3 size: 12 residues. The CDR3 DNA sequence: TGTGCCAGCAGCTCGACAACTAACGAAGCTTCCTTC. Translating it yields CASSSTTNEASF.

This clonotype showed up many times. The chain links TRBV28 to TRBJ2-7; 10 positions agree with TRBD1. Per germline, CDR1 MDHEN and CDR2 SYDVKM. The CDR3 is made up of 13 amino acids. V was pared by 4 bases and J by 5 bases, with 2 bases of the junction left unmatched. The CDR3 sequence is CASSSGTGDEQYF. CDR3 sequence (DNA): TGTGCCAGCAGTTCCGGGACAGGGGACGAGCAGTACTTC.

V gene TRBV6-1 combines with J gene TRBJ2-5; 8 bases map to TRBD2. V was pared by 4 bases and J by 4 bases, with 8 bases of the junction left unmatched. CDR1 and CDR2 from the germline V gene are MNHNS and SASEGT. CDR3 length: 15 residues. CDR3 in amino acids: CASSGGVAGLETQYF. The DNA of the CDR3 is TGTGCCAGCAGTGGCGGAGTAGCGGGATTAGAGACCCAGTACTTC.

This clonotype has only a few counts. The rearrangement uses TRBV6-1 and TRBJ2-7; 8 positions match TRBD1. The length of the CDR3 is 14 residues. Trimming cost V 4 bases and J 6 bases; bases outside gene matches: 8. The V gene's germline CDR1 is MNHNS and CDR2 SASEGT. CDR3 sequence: CASSVGQGEGEQYF. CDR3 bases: TGTGCCAGCAGTGTAGGACAGGGTGAAGGCGAGCAGTACTTC.

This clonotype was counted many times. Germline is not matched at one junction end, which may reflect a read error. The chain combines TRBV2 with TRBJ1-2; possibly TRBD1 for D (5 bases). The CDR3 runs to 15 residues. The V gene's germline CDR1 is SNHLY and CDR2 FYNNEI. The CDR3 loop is CASREGRGANYGYTF. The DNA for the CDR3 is TGTGCCAGCAGGGAAGGGCGCGGGGCCAACTATGGCTACACCTTC.

The DNA of the CDR3 is TGTGCCAGCTCACCCCTTCGGGCTGAAGCTTTCTTT. This encodes CASSPLRAEAFF. V usage is TRBV18 and J usage is TRBJ1-1; D remains unclear. This CDR3 has 12 amino acids. V gave up 3 bases and J gave up 6 bases, with 8 bases separating them. CDR1 and CDR2 from the germline V gene are KGHSH and LQKENI.

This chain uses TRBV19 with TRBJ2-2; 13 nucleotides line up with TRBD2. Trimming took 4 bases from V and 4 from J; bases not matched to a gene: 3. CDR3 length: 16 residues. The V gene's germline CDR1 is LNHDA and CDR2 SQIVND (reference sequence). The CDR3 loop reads CASSRLAGGRTGELFF. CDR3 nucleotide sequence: TGTGCCAGTAGTAGACTAGCGGGAGGTCGCACCGGGGAGCTGTTTTTT.

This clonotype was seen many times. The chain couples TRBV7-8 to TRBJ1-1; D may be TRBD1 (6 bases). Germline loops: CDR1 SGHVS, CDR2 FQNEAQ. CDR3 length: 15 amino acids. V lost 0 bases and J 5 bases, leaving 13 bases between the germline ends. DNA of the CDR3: TGTGCCAGCAGCTTAGCCTACAGGGAGGAGACTGAAGCTTTCTTT. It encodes CASSLAYREETEAFF.

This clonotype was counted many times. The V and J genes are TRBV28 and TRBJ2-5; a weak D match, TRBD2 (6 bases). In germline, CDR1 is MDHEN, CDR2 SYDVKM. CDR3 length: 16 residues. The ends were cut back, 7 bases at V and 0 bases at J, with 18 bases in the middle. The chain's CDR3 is CASNGRGITNQETQYF. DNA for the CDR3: TGTGCCAGCAACGGTCGGGGGATCACCAACCAAGAGACCCAGTACTTC.

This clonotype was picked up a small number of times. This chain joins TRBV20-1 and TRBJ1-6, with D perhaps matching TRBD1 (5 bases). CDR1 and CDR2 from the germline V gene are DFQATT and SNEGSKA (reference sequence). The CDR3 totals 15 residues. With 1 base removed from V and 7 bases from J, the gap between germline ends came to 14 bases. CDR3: CSARVWDGVNSPLHF. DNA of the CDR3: TGCAGTGCTAGAGTTTGGGACGGGGTAAATTCACCCCTCCACTTT.

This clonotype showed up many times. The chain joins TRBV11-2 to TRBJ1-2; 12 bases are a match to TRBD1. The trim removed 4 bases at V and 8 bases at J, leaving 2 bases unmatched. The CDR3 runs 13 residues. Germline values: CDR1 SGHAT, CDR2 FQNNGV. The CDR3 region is CASSSGTGGGYTF. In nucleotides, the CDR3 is TGTGCCAGCAGCTCAGGGACAGGGGGCGGCTACACCTTC.

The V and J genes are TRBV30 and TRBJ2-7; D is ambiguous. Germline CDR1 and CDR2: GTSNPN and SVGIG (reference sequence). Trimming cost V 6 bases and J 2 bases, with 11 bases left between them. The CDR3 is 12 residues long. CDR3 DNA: TGTGCCTGTGACTTCCGAACCTACGAGCAGTACTTC. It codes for CACDFRTYEQYF.

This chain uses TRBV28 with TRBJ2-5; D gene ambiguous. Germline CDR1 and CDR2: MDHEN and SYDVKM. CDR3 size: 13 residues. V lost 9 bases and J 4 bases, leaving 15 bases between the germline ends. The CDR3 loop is CASFLRVRETQYF. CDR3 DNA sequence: TGTGCCAGTTTCCTTCGAGTTAGAGAGACCCAGTACTTC. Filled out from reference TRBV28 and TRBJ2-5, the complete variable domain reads DVKVTQSSRYLVKRTGEKVFLECVQDMDHENMFWYRQDPGLGLRLIYFSYDVKMKEKGDIPEGYSVSREKKERFSLILESASTNQTSMYLCASFLRVRETQYFGPGTRLLVL.

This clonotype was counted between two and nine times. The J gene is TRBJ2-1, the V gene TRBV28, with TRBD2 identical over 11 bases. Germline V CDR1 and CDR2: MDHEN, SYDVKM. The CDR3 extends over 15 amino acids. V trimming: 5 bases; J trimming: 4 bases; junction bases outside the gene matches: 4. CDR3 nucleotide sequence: TGTGCCAGCAGTGTGGGACTAGCGGAGTACAATGAGCAGTTCTTC. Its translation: CASSVGLAEYNEQFF.

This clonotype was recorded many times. CDR3 sequence: CASSWGGYGGENTGELFF. The CDR3 bases are TGTGCCAGCAGCTGGGGGGGTTATGGGGGAGAGAACACCGGGGAGCTGTTTTTT. The V gene is TRBV11-2, the J gene TRBJ2-2; 7 positions match TRBD2. V gave up 4 bases and J gave up 1 base; unmatched junction bases: 12. Germline values: CDR1 SGHAT, CDR2 FQNNGV. This CDR3 has 18 amino acids.

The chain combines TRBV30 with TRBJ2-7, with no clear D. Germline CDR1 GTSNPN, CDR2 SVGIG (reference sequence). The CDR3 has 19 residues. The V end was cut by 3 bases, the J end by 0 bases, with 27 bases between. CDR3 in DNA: TGTGCCTGGAGCCGCTCGGAGACTCCTGAATTTCGAAGCTCCTACGAGCAGTACTTC. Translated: CAWSRSETPEFRSSYEQYF.

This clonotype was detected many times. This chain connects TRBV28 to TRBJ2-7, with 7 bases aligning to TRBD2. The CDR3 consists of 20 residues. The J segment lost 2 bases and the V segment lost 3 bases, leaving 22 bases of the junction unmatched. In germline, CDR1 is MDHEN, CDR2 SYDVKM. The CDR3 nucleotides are TGTGCCAGCAGTTTCCGGGTCCGCCTCCCCCTAGGACTAGAGGCCTACGAGCAGTACTTC. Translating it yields CASSFRVRLPLGLEAYEQYF.

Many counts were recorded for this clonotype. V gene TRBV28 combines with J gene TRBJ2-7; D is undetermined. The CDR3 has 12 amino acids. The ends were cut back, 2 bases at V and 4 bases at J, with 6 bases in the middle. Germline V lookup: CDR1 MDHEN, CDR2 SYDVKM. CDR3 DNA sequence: TGTGCCAGCAGTTTACCAGAGTACGAGCAGTACTTC. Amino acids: CASSLPEYEQYF.

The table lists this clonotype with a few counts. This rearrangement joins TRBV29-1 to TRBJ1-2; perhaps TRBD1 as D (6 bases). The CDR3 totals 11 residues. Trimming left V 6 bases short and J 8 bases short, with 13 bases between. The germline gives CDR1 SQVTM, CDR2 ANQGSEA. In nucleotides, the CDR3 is TGCAGCGTCGACAGGTTGGGCGGCTACACCTTC. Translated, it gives CSVDRLGGYTF.